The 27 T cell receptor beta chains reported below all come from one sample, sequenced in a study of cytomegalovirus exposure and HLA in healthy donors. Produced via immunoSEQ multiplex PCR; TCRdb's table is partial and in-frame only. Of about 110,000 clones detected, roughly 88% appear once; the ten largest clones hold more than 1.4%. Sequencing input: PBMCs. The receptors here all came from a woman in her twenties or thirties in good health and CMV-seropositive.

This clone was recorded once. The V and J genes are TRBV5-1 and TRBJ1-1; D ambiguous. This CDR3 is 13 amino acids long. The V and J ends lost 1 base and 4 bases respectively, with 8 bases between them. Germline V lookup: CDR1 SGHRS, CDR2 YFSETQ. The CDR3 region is CASSLIGVTEAFF. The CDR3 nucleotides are TGCGCCAGCAGCTTGATCGGTGTCACTGAAGCTTTCTTT.

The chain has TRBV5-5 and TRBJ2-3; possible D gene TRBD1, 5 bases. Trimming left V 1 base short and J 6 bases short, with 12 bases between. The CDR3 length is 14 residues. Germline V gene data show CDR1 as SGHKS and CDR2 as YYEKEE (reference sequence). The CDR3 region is CASSLRPGKDTQYF. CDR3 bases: TGTGCCAGCAGCTTGAGGCCAGGGAAGGATACGCAGTATTTT.

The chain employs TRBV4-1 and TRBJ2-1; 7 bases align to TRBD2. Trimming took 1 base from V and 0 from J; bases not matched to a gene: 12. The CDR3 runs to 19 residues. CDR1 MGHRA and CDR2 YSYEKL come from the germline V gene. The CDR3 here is CASSQVKGTTKSSYNEQFF. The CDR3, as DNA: TGCGCCAGCAGCCAAGTAAAAGGGACTACAAAAAGCTCCTACAATGAGCAGTTCTTC.

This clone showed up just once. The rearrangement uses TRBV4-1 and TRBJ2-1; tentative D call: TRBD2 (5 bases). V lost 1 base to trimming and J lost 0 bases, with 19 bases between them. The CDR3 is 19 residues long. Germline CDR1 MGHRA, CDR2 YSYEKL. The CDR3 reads CASSQGVRAGPSSYNEQFF. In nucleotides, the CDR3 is TGCGCCAGCAGCCAAGGGGTGCGGGCGGGCCCCAGCTCCTACAATGAGCAGTTCTTC.

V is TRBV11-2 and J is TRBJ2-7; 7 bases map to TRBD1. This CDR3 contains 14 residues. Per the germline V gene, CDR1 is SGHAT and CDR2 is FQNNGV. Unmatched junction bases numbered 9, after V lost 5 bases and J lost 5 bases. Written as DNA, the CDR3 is TGTGCCAGCAGCCGACCGGGACAGAAGAACGAGCAGTACTTC. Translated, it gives CASSRPGQKNEQYF.

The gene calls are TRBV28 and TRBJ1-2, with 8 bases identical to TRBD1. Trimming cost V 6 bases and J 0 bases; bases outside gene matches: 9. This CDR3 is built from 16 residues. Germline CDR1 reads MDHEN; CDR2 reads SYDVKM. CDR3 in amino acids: CASSALRGRPNYGYTF. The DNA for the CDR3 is TGTGCCAGCAGCGCTCTCAGGGGGCGGCCTAACTATGGCTACACCTTC.

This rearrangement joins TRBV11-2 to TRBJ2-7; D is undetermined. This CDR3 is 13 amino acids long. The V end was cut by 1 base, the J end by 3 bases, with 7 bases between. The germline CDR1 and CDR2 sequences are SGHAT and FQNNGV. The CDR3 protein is CASSLGVLYEQYF. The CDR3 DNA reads TGTGCCAGCAGCTTAGGCGTCCTCTACGAGCAGTACTTC. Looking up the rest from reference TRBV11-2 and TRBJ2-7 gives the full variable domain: EAGVAQSPRYKIIEKRQSVAFWCNPISGHATLYWYQQILGQGPKLLIQFQNNGVVDDSQLPKDRFSAERLKGVDSTLKIQPAKLEDSAVYLCASSLGVLYEQYFGPGTRLTVT.

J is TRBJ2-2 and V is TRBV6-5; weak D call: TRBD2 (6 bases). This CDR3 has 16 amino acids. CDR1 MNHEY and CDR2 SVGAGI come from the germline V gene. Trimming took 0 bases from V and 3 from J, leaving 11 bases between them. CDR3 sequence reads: CASSYSGTPYTGELFF. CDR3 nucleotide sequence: TGTGCCAGCAGTTACTCCGGGACTCCATACACCGGGGAGCTGTTTTTT.

In DNA, the CDR3 is TGCGCCAGCAGCCAAGTAGTAGGTCTAGCGGGATTCTCCTACGAGCAGTACTTC. Residues: CASSQVVGLAGFSYEQYF. The chain uses TRBV4-1 and TRBJ2-7, with TRBD2 matching over 9 bases. The ends lost 1 base at V and 0 bases at J; junction bases unmatched: 10. The CDR3 contains 18 residues. Germline loops: CDR1 MGHRA, CDR2 YSYEKL.

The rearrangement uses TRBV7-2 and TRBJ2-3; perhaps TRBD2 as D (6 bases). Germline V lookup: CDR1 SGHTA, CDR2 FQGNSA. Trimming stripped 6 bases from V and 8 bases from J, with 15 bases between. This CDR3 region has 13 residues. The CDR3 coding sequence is TGTGCCAGCAGTCTAGGTGGAGCGGGTACGCAGTATTTT. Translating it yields CASSLGGAGTQYF.

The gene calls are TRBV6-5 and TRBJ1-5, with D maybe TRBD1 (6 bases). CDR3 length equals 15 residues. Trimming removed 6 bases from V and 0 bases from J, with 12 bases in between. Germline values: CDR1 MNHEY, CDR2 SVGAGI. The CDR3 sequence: CASSLQGHSNQPQHF. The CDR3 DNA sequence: TGTGCCAGCAGCCTCCAGGGGCATAGCAATCAGCCCCAGCATTTT.

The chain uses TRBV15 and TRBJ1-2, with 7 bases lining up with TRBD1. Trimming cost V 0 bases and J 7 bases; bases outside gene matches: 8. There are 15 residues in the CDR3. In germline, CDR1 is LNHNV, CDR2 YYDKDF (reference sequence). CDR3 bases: TGTGCCACCAGCAGAGAATTGGGGTCAGGGGGTGGCTACACCTTC. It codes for CATSRELGSGGGYTF.

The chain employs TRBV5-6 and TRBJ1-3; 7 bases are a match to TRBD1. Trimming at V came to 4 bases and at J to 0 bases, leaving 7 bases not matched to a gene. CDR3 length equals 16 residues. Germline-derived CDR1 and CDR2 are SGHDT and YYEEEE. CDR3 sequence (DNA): TGTGCCAGCAGCGTAATAGACAGGGCCTCTGGAAACACCATATATTTT. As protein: CASSVIDRASGNTIYF.

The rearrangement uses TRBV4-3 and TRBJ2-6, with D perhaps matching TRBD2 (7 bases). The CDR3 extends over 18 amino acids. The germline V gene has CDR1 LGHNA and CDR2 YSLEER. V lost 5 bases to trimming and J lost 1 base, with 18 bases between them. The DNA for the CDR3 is TGCGCCAGCAGCTCCACCCGGGGGGCACCATCTGGGGCCAACGTCCTGACTTTC. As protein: CASSSTRGAPSGANVLTF.

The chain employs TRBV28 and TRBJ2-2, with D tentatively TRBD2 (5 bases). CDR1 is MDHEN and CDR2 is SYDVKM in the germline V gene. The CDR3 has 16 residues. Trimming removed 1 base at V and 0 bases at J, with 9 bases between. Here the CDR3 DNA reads TGTGCCAGCAGTTTATTAGGACTTGCGAACACCGGGGAGCTGTTTTTT. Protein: CASSLLGLANTGELFF.

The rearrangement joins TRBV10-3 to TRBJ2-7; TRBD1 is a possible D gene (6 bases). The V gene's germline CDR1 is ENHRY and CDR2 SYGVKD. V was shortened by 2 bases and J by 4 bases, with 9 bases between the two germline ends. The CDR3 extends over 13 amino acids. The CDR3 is CAISEKQGYEQYF. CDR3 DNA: TGTGCCATCAGTGAGAAACAGGGTTACGAGCAGTACTTC.

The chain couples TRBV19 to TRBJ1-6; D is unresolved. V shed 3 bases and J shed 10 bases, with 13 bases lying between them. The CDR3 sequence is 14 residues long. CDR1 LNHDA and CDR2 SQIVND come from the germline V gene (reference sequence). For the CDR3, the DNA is TGTGCCAGTAGTATCGGAGCGGGCGGATCACCCCTCCACTTT. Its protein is CASSIGAGGSPLHF.

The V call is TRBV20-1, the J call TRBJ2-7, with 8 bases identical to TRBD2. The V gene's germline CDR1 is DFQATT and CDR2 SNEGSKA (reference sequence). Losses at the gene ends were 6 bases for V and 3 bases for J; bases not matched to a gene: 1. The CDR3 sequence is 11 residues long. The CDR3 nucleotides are TGCAGTGCCGGGGGGGGCTACGAGCAGTACTTC. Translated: CSAGGGYEQYF.

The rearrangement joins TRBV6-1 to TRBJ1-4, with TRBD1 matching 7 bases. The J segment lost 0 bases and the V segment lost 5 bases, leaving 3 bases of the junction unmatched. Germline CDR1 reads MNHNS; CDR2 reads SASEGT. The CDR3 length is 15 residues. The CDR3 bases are TGTGCCAGCAGTTGGCAGGGGGCAACTAATGAAAAACTGTTTTTT. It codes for CASSWQGATNEKLFF.

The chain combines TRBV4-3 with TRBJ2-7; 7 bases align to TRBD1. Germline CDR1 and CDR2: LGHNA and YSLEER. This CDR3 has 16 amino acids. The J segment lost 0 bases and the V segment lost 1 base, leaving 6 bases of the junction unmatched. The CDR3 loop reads CASSQGGAGGSYEQYF. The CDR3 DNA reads TGCGCCAGCAGCCAAGGTGGAGCAGGGGGCTCCTACGAGCAGTACTTC.

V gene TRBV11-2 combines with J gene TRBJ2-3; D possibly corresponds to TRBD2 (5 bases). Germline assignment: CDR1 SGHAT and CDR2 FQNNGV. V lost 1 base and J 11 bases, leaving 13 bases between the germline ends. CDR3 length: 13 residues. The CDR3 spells CASSLVTAGGQYF. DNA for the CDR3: TGTGCCAGCAGCTTAGTGACTGCCGGAGGGCAGTATTTT.

The CDR3, as DNA: TGTGCCAGCAGCGCTCGACAGGGAACTAATGAAAAACTGTTTTTT. Translating gives CASSARQGTNEKLFF. The chain carries TRBV7-6 and TRBJ1-4; 7 nucleotides line up with TRBD1. The CDR3 runs 15 residues. Germline lookup yields CDR1 SGHVS and CDR2 FNYEAQ. The trim removed 5 bases at V and 1 base at J, leaving 4 bases unmatched.

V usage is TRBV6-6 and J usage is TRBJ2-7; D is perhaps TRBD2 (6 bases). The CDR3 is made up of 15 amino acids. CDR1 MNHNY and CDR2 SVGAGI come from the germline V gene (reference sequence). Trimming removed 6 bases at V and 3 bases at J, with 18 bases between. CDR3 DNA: TGTGCCAGCAGCCCCGGTCTGACTAGAGGCTACGAGCAGTACTTC. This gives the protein CASSPGLTRGYEQYF.

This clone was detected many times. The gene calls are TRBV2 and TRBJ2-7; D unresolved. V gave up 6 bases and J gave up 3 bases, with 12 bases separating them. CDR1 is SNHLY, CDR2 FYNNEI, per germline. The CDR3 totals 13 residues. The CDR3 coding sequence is TGTGCCAGCAGACGAGGCAACCGCTACGAGCAGTACTTC. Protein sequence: CASRRGNRYEQYF.

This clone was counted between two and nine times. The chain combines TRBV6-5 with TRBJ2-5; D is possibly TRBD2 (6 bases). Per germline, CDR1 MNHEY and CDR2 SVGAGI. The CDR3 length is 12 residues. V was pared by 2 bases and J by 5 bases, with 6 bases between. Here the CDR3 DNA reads TGTGCCAGCAGTTACCGGGGGGAGACCCAGTACTTC. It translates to CASSYRGETQYF.

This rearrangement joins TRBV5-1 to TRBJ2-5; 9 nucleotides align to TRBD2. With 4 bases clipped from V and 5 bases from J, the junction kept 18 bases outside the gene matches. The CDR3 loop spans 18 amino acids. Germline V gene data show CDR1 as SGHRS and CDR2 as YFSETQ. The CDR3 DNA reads TGCGCCAGCAGCCCCGGGCCTAGCGGGGCAGGAGCTCCGGAGACCCAGTACTTC. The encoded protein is CASSPGPSGAGAPETQYF.

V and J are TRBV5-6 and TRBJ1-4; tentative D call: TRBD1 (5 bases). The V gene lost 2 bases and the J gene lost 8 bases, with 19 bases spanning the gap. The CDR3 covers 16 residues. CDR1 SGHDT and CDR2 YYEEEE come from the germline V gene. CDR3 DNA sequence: TGTGCCAGCAGCTTAACGTGGAGGGGCTCAGGCGAAAAACTGTTTTTT. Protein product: CASSLTWRGSGEKLFF. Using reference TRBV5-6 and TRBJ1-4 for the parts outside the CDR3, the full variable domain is DAGVTQSPTHLIKTRGQQVTLRCSPKSGHDTVSWYQQALGQGPQFIFQYYEEEERQRGNFPDRFSGHQFPNYSSELNVNALLLGDSALYLCASSLTWRGSGEKLFFGSGTQLSVL.